A single sample gave rise to the 26 T cell receptor beta chains below, sequenced in a study of monozygotic twins with inflammatory bowel disease. TCRdb re-called the 5' RACE reads, yielding one record per CDR3 amino acid sequence without DNA. This sample's clone table lists a few hundred thousand distinct CDR3 sequences. The sequenced sample was blood. The receptors were sampled from a human donor with ulcerative colitis or Crohn's disease, or a healthy co-twin of an affected twin (not recorded which).

V is TRBV6-5 and J is TRBJ2-7; without DNA, the TCRdb call of TRBD1 cannot be checked. CDR3 length equals 17 residues. Germline V lookup: CDR1 MNHEY, CDR2 SVGAGI. The chain's CDR3 is CASSYSTSRDRAYEQYF.

V gene TRBV7-9 combines with J gene TRBJ2-5; TCRdb indicates TRBD1, and absent DNA this call remains unverified. This CDR3 is 16 amino acids long. CDR1 and CDR2 (germline): SEHNR, FQNEAQ (reference sequence). This CDR3 reads CASSSPITGGKETQYF. Using reference TRBV7-9 and TRBJ2-5 for the parts outside the CDR3, the full variable domain is DTGVSQNPRHKITKRGQNVTFRCDPISEHNRLYWYRQTLGQGPEFLTYFQNEAQLEKSRLLSDRFSAERPKGSFSTLEIQRTEQGDSAMYLCASSSPITGGKETQYFGPGTRLLVL.

This chain connects TRBV20-1 to TRBJ2-2. This CDR3 is built from 11 residues. Germline V gene lookup returns CDR1 DFQATT and CDR2 SNEGSKA (reference sequence). The chain's CDR3 is CSAANTGELFF.

The genes are TRBV18 and TRBJ1-5; TCRdb returns TRBD1, unconfirmable since there is no DNA. The CDR3 sequence is 15 residues long. Germline loops: CDR1 KGHSH, CDR2 LQKENI. CDR3 loop: CASSPGQNSNQPQHF.

The genes are TRBV5-1 and TRBJ1-4; TCRdb picks TRBD1, but there is no DNA to check that call. The CDR3 totals 13 residues. Germline loops: CDR1 SGHRS, CDR2 YFSETQ. CDR3 protein: CASSDTGLEKLFF.

The chain combines TRBV20-1 with TRBJ2-5. Germline loops: CDR1 DFQATT, CDR2 SNEGSKA (reference sequence). The CDR3 has 12 amino acids. CDR3 residues: CSARSDQETQYF.

This chain links TRBV4-1 with TRBJ1-1. The germline V gene has CDR1 MGHRA and CDR2 YSYEKL. The CDR3 has 14 amino acids. CDR3 amino acids: CASSQVVMNTEAFF.

The CDR3 spells CASQGTGVGQPQHF. V usage is TRBV20-1 and J usage is TRBJ1-5; TCRdb gives TRBD1 as the D gene, but with no DNA this cannot be confirmed. The CDR3 is made up of 14 amino acids. Germline-derived CDR1 and CDR2 are DFQATT and SNEGSKA (reference sequence).

The chain couples TRBV12-3 or TRBV12-4 to TRBJ1-3. This CDR3 comprises 14 residues. CDR3 sequence: CASSLLDGWDAIYF.

The CDR3 sequence: CASSQAGLAGGPDTQYF. This chain links TRBV4-3 with TRBJ2-3; TCRdb's D call of TRBD2 is untestable without DNA. This CDR3 has 17 residues. From germline, CDR1 is LGHNA and CDR2 YSLEER.

The V gene is TRBV4-3, the J gene TRBJ1-1. The V gene's germline CDR1 is LGHNA and CDR2 YSLEER. The CDR3 extends over 14 amino acids. CDR3 in amino acids: CASSQVTSNTEAFF.

The V gene is TRBV4-3, the J gene TRBJ1-1. CDR1 and CDR2 from the germline V gene are LGHNA and YSLEER. The CDR3 length is 15 residues. CDR3 loop: CASSQEPAGLTEAFF.

V is TRBV14 and J is TRBJ2-1; TCRdb's D call of TRBD1 is untestable without DNA. In germline, CDR1 is SGHDN, CDR2 FVKESK. The CDR3 has 16 amino acids. The CDR3 spells CASSQGWEGALNEQFF.

The chain is built from TRBV9 and TRBJ2-2; the D gene TCRdb calls, TRBD2, cannot be checked with no DNA. CDR1 and CDR2 (germline): SGDLS, YYNGEE. This CDR3 is built from 16 residues. CDR3 sequence reads: CASSEEGLAIAGELFF.

This chain connects TRBV6-2 or TRBV6-3 to TRBJ1-1. The CDR3 loop spans 13 amino acids. Germline values: CDR1 MNHEY, CDR2 SVGEGT. The CDR3 reads CASRLDGYTEAFF.

The genes are TRBV5-1 and TRBJ2-7; TCRdb indicates TRBD2, and absent DNA this call remains unverified. Germline V lookup: CDR1 SGHRS, CDR2 YFSETQ. This CDR3 spans 14 amino acids. The CDR3 protein is CASSPGLAAYEQYF.

The chain has TRBV18 and TRBJ1-1; TCRdb reports TRBD1, a call that lacks DNA to check it against. Per the germline V gene, CDR1 is KGHSH and CDR2 is LQKENI. The CDR3 sequence is 13 residues long. This CDR3 is CASSASTDTEAFF.

The V call is TRBV18, the J call TRBJ2-5. This CDR3 region has 12 residues. Germline assignment: CDR1 KGHSH and CDR2 LQKENI. CDR3 sequence: CASSPQEETQYF.

The rearrangement uses TRBV4-1 and TRBJ2-3. The germline V gene has CDR1 MGHRA and CDR2 YSYEKL. The CDR3 is 13 amino acids. The CDR3 here is CASSLHSTDTQYF.

This chain joins TRBV7-9 and TRBJ2-1; TCRdb lists TRBD1, though no DNA is available to test this call. Germline CDR1 SEHNR, CDR2 FQNEAQ (reference sequence). The CDR3 totals 14 residues. The CDR3 is CASSYQNQGREQFF.

The rearrangement joins TRBV18 to TRBJ1-4; TCRdb designates TRBD1, a call that cannot be tested without DNA. CDR1 is KGHSH and CDR2 is LQKENI in the germline V gene. The CDR3 sequence is 15 residues long. CDR3 protein: CASSPLQGEGEKLFF. Together with reference TRBV18 and TRBJ1-4, the CDR3 gives the full variable domain: NAGVMQNPRHLVRRRGQEARLRCSPMKGHSHVYWYRQLPEEGLKFMVYLQKENIIDESGMPKERFSAEFPKEGPSILRIQQVVRGDSAAYFCASSPLQGEGEKLFFGSGTQLSVL.

This chain links TRBV20-1 with TRBJ1-2; TCRdb returns TRBD1, unconfirmable since there is no DNA. The length of the CDR3 is 13 residues. The germline CDR1 and CDR2 sequences are DFQATT and SNEGSKA (reference sequence). The CDR3 protein is CSAASNRGDGYTF.

This chain uses TRBV14 with TRBJ2-7. Germline V gives CDR1 SGHDN, CDR2 FVKESK. The CDR3 runs to 14 residues. CDR3 loop: CASSQDLVTSEQYF.

The V and J genes are TRBV11-2 and TRBJ2-3; as DNA is missing, the TRBD1 call by TCRdb cannot be tested. Germline V lookup: CDR1 SGHAT, CDR2 FQNNGV. The CDR3 runs to 16 residues. The CDR3 sequence is CASGERQGAGADTQYF.

This chain joins TRBV5-6 and TRBJ1-4; TCRdb's D call, TRBD1, is unchecked because there is no DNA. Germline CDR1 is SGHDT and CDR2 is YYEEEE. The CDR3 is made up of 16 amino acids. This chain's CDR3 is CASSFKSGTSNEKLFF.

V and J are TRBV29-1 and TRBJ2-1. Germline CDR1 SQVTM, CDR2 ANQGSEA. CDR3 length: 11 amino acids. CDR3 residues: CSVLRGNEQFF.